The source of this TCR beta chain is a study of blood T cell repertoires in COVID-19. Study context: Sites in the United States, Italy and Spain provided acute and convalescent COVID-19 samples. PBMCs, B-cell-depleted T cells, or T cells provided the cDNA or gDNA that made up the material.

Seattle patients were enrolled while actively infected and followed longitudinally. This clone was seen a single time. Repertoires were generated with immunoSEQ multiplex PCR, while TCRdb's copy carries only in-frame clones and drops some. The repertoire holds 250,000 to 300,000 clones, about 86% seen once, with approximately 12% in the top ten. Germline V lookup: CDR1 SGHRS, CDR2 YFSETQ. V lost 4 bases and J lost 0, with 13 bases in between. This CDR3 contains 15 residues. Sequencing was carried out using peripheral blood. This receptor was taken from a woman in her 30s with COVID-19, enrolled during active disease. The chain has TRBV5-1 and TRBJ1-1; no definite D call. Here the CDR3 reads CASSTLGVVNTEAFF. The CDR3 coding sequence is TGCGCCAGCAGCACCCTCGGGGTCGTGAACACTGAAGCTTTCTTT.